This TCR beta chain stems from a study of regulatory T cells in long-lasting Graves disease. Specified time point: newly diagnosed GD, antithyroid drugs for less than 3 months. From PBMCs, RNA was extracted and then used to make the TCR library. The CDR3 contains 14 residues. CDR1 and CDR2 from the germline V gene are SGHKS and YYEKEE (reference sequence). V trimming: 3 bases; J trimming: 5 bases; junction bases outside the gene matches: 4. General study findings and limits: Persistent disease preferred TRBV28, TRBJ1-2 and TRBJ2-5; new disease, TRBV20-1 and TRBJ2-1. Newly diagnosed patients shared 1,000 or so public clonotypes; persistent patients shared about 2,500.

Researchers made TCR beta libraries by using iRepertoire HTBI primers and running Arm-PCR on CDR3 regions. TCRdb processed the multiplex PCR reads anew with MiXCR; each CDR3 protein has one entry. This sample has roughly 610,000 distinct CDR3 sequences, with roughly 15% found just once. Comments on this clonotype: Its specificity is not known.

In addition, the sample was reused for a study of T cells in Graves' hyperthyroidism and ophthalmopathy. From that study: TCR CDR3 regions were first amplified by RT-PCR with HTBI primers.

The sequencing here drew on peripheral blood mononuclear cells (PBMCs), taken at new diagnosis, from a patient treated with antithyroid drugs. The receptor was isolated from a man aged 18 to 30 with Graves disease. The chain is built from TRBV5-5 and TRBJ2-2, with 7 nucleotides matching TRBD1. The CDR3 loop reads CASSSRTGTGELFF. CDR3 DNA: TGTGCCAGCAGCTCCCGGACAGGTACCGGGGAGCTGTTTTTT.